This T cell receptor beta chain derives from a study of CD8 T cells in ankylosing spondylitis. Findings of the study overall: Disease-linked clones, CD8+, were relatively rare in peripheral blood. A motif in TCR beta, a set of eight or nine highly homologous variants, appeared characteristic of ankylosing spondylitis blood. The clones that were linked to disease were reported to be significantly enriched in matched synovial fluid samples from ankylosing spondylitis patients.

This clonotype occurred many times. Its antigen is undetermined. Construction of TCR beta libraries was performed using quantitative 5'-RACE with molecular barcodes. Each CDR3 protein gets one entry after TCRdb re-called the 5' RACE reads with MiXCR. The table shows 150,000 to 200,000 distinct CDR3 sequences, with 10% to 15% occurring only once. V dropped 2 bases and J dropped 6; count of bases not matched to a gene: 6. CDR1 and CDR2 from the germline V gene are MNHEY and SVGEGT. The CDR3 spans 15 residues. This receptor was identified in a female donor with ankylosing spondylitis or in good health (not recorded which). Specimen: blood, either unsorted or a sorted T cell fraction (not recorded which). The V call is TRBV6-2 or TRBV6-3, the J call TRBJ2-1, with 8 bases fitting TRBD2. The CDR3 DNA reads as TGTGCCAGCAGTTACGGTGCTAGCGGGCGCAATGAGCAGTTCTTC. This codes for CASSYGASGRNEQFF.